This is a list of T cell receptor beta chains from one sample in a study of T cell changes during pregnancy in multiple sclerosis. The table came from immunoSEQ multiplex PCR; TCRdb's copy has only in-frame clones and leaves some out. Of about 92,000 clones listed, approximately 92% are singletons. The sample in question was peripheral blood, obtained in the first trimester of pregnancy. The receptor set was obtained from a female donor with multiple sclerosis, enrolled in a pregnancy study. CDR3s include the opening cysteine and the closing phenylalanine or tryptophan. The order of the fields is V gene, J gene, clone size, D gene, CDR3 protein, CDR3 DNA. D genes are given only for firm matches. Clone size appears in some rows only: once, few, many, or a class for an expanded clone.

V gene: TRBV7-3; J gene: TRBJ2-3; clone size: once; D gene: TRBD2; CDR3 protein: CASSSPSGRGSSTDTQYF; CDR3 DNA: TGTGCCAGCAGCTCCCCGAGCGGGAGAGGATCTAGCACAGATACGCAGTATTTT
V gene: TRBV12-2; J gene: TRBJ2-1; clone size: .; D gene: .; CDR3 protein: CASRLSSSGNNEQFF; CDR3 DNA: TGTGCAAGTCGCTTGTCCTCTAGCGGGAACAATGAGCAGTTCTTC
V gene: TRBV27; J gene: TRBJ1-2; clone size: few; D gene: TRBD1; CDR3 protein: CASRDRGGYTF; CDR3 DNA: TGTGCCAGCCGGGACAGGGGTGGCTACACCTTC
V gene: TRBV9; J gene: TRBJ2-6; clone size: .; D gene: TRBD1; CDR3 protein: CASSQLTGSGANVLTF; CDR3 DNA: TGTGCCAGCAGCCAATTGACAGGGTCTGGGGCCAACGTCCTGACTTTC
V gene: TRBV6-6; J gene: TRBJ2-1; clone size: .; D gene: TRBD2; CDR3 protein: CASRGELAALNEQFF; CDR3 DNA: TGTGCCAGCAGGGGGGAACTAGCGGCCCTTAATGAGCAGTTCTTC
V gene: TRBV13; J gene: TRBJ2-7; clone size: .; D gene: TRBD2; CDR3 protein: CASSLGGAGEYEQYF; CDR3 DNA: TGTGCCAGCAGCTTAGGTGGGGCGGGAGAGTACGAGCAGTACTTC
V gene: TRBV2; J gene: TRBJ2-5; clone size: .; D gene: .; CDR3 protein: CASTPPSGSSNSETQYF; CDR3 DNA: TGTGCCAGCACCCCCCCGAGCGGGTCTTCGAATTCAGAGACCCAGTACTTC
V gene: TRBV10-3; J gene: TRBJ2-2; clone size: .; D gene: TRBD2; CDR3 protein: CAISKGSSGNTGELFF; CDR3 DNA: TGTGCCATCAGCAAGGGGTCTAGCGGGAACACCGGGGAGCTGTTTTTT
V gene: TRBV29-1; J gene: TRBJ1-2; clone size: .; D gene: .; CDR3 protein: CSVGRDQAGYTF; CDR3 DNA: TGCAGCGTTGGCCGCGACCAGGCGGGCTACACCTTC
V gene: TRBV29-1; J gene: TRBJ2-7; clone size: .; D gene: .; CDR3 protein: CSAVLSTTVSSYEQYF; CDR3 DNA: TGCAGCGCCGTGCTCTCCACGACAGTTTCCTCCTACGAGCAGTACTTC
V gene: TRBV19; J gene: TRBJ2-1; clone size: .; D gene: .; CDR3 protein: CASSIWADNEQFF; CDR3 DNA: TGTGCCAGTAGTATATGGGCCGACAATGAGCAGTTCTTC
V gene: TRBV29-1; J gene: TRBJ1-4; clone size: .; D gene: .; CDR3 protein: CSGGGGLEKLFF; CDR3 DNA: TGCAGCGGGGGAGGGGGGCTTGAAAAACTGTTTTTT
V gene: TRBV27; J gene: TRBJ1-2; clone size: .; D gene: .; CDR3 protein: CASSLSMPGEIVGYTF; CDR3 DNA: TGTGCCAGCAGTTTATCCATGCCAGGGGAAATCGTCGGCTACACCTTC
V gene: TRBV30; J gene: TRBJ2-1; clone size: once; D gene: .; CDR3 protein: CAWTERVSYNEQFF; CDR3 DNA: TGTGCCTGGACGGAGCGCGTCTCCTACAATGAGCAGTTCTTC
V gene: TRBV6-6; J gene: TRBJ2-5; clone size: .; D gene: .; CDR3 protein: CASSLYRETQYF; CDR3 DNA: TGTGCCAGCAGTTTATACAGAGAGACCCAGTACTTC
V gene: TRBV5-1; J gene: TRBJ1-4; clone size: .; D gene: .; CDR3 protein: CASSLDTEEKLFF; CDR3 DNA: TGCGCCAGCAGCTTGGATACAGAGGAAAAACTGTTTTTT
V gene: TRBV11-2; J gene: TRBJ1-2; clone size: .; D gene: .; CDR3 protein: CASSPGPGVGYTF; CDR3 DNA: TGTGCCAGCAGCCCAGGACCGGGAGTGGGCTACACCTTC
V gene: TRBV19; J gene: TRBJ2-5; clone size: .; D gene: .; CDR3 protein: CASSTSGWYQETQYF; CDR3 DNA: TGTGCCAGTAGTACAAGCGGGTGGTACCAAGAGACCCAGTACTTC
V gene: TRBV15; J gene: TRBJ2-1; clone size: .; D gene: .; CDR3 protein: CATSRGLRLDQSNEQFF; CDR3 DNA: TGTGCCACCAGCAGAGGCCTGAGACTAGACCAATCAAACGAGCAGTTCTTC
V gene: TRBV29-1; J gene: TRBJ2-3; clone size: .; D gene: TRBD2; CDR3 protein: CSVLAGLDTQYF; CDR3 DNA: TGCAGCGTGCTAGCGGGACTGGATACGCAGTATTTT
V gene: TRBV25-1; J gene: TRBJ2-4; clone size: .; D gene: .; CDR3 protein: CASSDPSVAKNIQYF; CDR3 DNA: TGTGCCAGCAGTGACCCCTCAGTAGCCAAAAACATTCAGTACTTC
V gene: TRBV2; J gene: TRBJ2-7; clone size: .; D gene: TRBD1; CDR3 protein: CASSGGQIVYEQYF; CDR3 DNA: TGTGCCAGCAGTGGGGGACAGATCGTCTACGAGCAGTACTTC
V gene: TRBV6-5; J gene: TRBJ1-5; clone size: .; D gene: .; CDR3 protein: CASSLAGLGPQHF; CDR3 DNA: TGTGCCAGCAGTTTAGCGGGGCTGGGGCCCCAGCATTTT
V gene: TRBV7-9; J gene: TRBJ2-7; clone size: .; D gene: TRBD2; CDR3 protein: CASSQLGTSGRGNTYEQYF; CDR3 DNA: TGTGCCAGCAGCCAACTAGGGACTAGCGGGAGGGGAAACACCTACGAGCAGTACTTC